The present entry profiles one TCR beta chain with its context. Germline V gene sequence: CDR1 SGDLS, CDR2 YYNGEE. Trimming removed 4 bases from V and 3 bases from J; junction bases left unmatched: 5. This CDR3 comprises 15 residues. The data are from a study of blood T cell repertoires in COVID-19. Whole-study context: Both acute and convalescent COVID-19 samples were obtained from the United States, Italy and Spain. PBMCs, B-cell-depleted T cells, or T cells were the source of the cDNA or gDNA that made up the material.

In the authors' methods: Nucleated cell counts were estimated from reference gene primer amplification. TCRdb's table, derived via immunoSEQ multiplex PCR, lists solely in-frame clones and lacks some. V and J calls and clone size are given by that table; D and trimming were obtained from the DNA. The table shows about 90,000 clones, with roughly nine tenths occurring only once. The receptor was isolated from a human donor with active COVID-19. The donor label of this sample is uncertain. The V call is TRBV9, the J call TRBJ2-5, with TRBD2 matching 11 bases. Sample: peripheral blood. The CDR3 spells CASSPGLAVKETQYF. CDR3 in DNA: TGTGCCAGCAGCCCGGGACTAGCGGTAAAAGAGACCCAGTACTTC.